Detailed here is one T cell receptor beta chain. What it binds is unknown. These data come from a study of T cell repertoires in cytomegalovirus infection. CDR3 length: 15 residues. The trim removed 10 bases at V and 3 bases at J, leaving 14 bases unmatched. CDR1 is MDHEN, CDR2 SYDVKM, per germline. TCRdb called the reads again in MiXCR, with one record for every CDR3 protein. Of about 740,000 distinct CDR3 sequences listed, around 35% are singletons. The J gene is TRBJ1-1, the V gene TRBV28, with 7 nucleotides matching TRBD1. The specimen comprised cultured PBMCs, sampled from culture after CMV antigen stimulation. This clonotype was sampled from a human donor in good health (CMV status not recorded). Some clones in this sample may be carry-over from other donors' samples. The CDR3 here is CATDWAIRGDTEAFF. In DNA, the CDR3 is TGTGCCACCGATTGGGCAATCAGGGGGGACACTGAAGCTTTCTTT.